This T cell receptor beta chain was profiled in a study of T cells after posttransplantation cyclophosphamide. Study-wide results and caveats: Blood and skin or GI T cell repertoires showed limited TRB overlap.

This table comes from immunoSEQ multiplex PCR, and its TCRdb copy is limited to in-frame clones, with some not included. The table has 10,000 to 15,000 clones, approximately 80% seen once. Peripheral blood was collected from the related graft donor on the marrow donation day. Unmatched junction bases numbered 8, after V lost 5 bases and J lost 5 bases. This CDR3 region has 14 residues. CDR1 is SNHLY and CDR2 is FYNNEI in the germline V gene. Turning to this clone: What it recognizes is unknown.

The sample was memory CD4+ T cells sorted from PBMCs. This chain uses TRBV2 with TRBJ1-1, with 7 bases matching TRBD1. The receptor comes from a man aged 50-60 years in good health, CMV-negative, and a related stem cell transplant donor. CDR3 in amino acids: CASSIQGSRTEAFF. In nucleotides, the CDR3 is TGTGCCAGCAGTATACAGGGGAGTAGGACTGAAGCTTTCTTT.